These T cell receptor beta chains were read from a single sample in a study of T-cell memory formation after mild COVID-19. TCRdb re-called the 5' RACE reads with MiXCR, one entry per CDR3 protein. Of about 610,000 distinct CDR3 sequences in the sample, approximately 15% are singletons; the top ten hold less than 10%. The sample taken for sequencing was PBMCs or a T cell subset sorted from them (not recorded which). These receptors came from an adult woman who had mild COVID-19 (a few samples of this study predate the infection). Cell type and time point are not known. Each CDR3 is given with its conserved first and last residue. D genes are given only for firm matches. Not all rows give a size; the values are once, few, many and, for expanded clones, a class.

CDR3nt	CDR3aa	abundance	v_gene	d_gene	j_gene
TGCAGTGCTAGAGACGCGGGGAGCTCCTACAATGAGCAGTTCTTC	CSARDAGSSYNEQFF	few	TRBV20-1	-	TRBJ2-1
TGTGCCAGCAGTGAAGGCCGGGACAGCACTAACTATGGCTACACCTTC	CASSEGRDSTNYGYTF	-	TRBV2	TRBD1	TRBJ1-2
TGTGCCAGCAGTCGTGGACAGGGGGCCTTAAATGAGCAGTTCTTC	CASSRGQGALNEQFF	many	TRBV2	TRBD1	TRBJ2-1
TGTGCCAGCAGGGGCGGGGGCAGCGCAGGGGCTGAAGCTTTCTTT	CASRGGGSAGAEAFF	-	TRBV12-3/TRBV12-4	-	TRBJ1-1
TGTGCCAGCAGCTCGAGTAGACTAGCGGGGGACATAAGCTCCTACAATGAGCAGTTCTTC	CASSSSRLAGDISSYNEQFF	few	TRBV7-3	TRBD2	TRBJ2-1
TGTGCCAGCAGAGGCCTACAGGGGGCGCTTTCAATGAAGCAGTTCTTC	CASRGLQGALSMKQFF	-	TRBV5-6	TRBD1	TRBJ2-1
TGTGCCAGCAGTTATCTTGAGGGCTACAATGAGCAGTTCTTC	CASSYLEGYNEQFF	-	TRBV6-5	-	TRBJ2-1
TGTGCCAGCAGTTTAAGGATTTACTCTGGAAACACCATATATTTT	CASSLRIYSGNTIYF	few	TRBV12-3/TRBV12-4	-	TRBJ1-3
TGTGCCAGCAGTCCCCGACAGGGGGCCGGGGAGCTGTTTTTT	CASSPRQGAGELFF	few	TRBV12-3/TRBV12-4	TRBD1	TRBJ2-2
TGTGCCACCAGCAGAGCTCAGGGAGATTATTCACCCCTCCACTTT	CATSRAQGDYSPLHF	few	TRBV15	-	TRBJ1-6
TGTGCCAGCAGCCAAGAGGTGAACACTGAAGCTTTCTTT	CASSQEVNTEAFF	many	TRBV7-8	-	TRBJ1-1
TGTGCCAGCTGGGGCAGGGGATGGGGCGGGGAGCTGTTTTTT	CASWGRGWGGELFF	-	TRBV12-3/TRBV12-4	-	TRBJ2-2
TGTGCCAGCAGCCCCATAGACAGGGAGTTGCGTGACACCTTC	CASSPIDRELRDTF	-	TRBV6-1	TRBD1	TRBJ1-2
TGTGCCAGCAGCTCACAATATGGCTACACCTTC	CASSSQYGYTF	-	TRBV7-2	-	TRBJ1-2
TGTGCCAGCAGCCGGACATGGGTAAGGTCAGGAATCAGGGCTGAAGCTTTCTTT	CASSRTWVRSGIRAEAFF	-	TRBV7-6	-	TRBJ1-1
TGTGCCAGCAGCCTTGGCTCAGGGGTGGACACTGAAGCTTTCTTT	CASSLGSGVDTEAFF	-	TRBV3-1	-	TRBJ1-1
TGTGCCAGCAGCAAACCCGGGACTAGCGGGAGAGGCGAGCAGTTCTTC	CASSKPGTSGRGEQFF	few	TRBV7-3	TRBD2	TRBJ2-1
TGTGCCAGCCAAGGACAGGGACCTAGCAATCAGCCCCAGCATTTT	CASQGQGPSNQPQHF	few	TRBV7-9	TRBD1	TRBJ1-5
TGTGCCAGCAGTTTATCGCCGGTGGGGGCAGGGATCCCGGCTTTCTTT	CASSLSPVGAGIPAFF	-	TRBV27	-	TRBJ1-1
TGTGCCAGCAACGACAGGGATCAAGGGGGAAATGAGCAGTTCTTC	CASNDRDQGGNEQFF	-	TRBV27	TRBD1	TRBJ2-1
TGTGCCAGCAGCAGACTCGGGGGTGAGCAGTTCTTC	CASSRLGGEQFF	many	TRBV7-9	-	TRBJ2-1
TGCGCCAGCAGCTCAAGAAGCGGGGAAGATACGCAGTATTTT	CASSSRSGEDTQYF	-	TRBV5-1	TRBD2	TRBJ2-3
TGCGCCAGCAGGAAAACGGGTACCAGGGACAGGGAAAATCACAATGAGCAGTTCTTC	CASRKTGTRDRENHNEQFF	few	TRBV5-1	TRBD1	TRBJ2-1
TGTGCCACCAGTGCAGCCGGGGAGCTGTTTTTT	CATSAAGELFF	many	TRBV24-1	-	TRBJ2-2
TGTGCCAGCAGTGGGACAGGTGCTATTAGAAACACTGAAGCTTTCTTT	CASSGTGAIRNTEAFF	-	TRBV6-1	TRBD1	TRBJ1-1
TGTGCCAGCAGCTTAGTAAGGACAGGGGTTTCCCACGAGCAGTACTTC	CASSLVRTGVSHEQYF	few	TRBV7-2	TRBD1	TRBJ2-7
TGTGCCAGCAGCTTAGCATCCGGAGCGGGAGAAGAGACCCAGTACTTC	CASSLASGAGEETQYF	few	TRBV7-9	TRBD2	TRBJ2-5
TGTGCCACCAGTGCGGAGGGGACCTCTCTCTACGAGCAGTACTTC	CATSAEGTSLYEQYF	few	TRBV24-1	-	TRBJ2-7
TGTGCCAGCAGCTTAGGGGACAGGGCTGGAGATACGCAGTATTTT	CASSLGDRAGDTQYF	few	TRBV7-3	TRBD1	TRBJ2-3
TGTGCCAGCAGCGGAGATCGAGCGGGAGCGGCAGATACGCAGTATTTT	CASSGDRAGAADTQYF	-	TRBV9	TRBD2	TRBJ2-3
TGTGCCAGCAGCCCGCGACGTACAGGGGGCGTAGGAGATACGCAGTATTTT	CASSPRRTGGVGDTQYF	-	TRBV14	TRBD1	TRBJ2-3
TGTGCCAGCAGCCCTCTTAGCGGGAGAAGTGACAATGAGCAGTTCTTC	CASSPLSGRSDNEQFF	few	TRBV9	TRBD2	TRBJ2-1
TGCAGCGTTGCGGGACGGGTCGTCCAAGAGACCCAGTACTTC	CSVAGRVVQETQYF	-	TRBV29-1	-	TRBJ2-5
TGTGCCAGCAGTAGCCAGTCGGGAGAGCAGTACTTC	CASSSQSGEQYF	many	TRBV7-6	-	TRBJ2-7
TGTGCCAGCAGCTTAGTGAGGAGGGAAAACATTCAGTACTTC	CASSLVRRENIQYF	-	TRBV7-2	-	TRBJ2-4